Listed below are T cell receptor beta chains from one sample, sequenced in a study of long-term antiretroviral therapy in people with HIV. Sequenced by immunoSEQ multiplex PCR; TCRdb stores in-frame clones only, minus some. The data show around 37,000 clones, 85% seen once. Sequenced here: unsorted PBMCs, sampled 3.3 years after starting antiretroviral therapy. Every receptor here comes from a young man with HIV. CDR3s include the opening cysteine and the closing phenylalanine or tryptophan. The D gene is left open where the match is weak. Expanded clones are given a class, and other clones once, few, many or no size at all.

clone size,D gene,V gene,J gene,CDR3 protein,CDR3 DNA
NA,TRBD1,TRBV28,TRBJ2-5,CASSPRDRLETQYF,TGTGCCAGCAGTCCCCGGGACAGATTAGAGACCCAGTACTTC
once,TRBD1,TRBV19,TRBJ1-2,CASSIEQGTDYGYTF,TGTGCCAGTAGTATAGAACAGGGGACGGACTATGGCTACACCTTC
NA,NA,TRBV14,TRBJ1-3,CASSMRGSGNTIYF,TGTGCCAGCAGCATGCGGGGCTCTGGAAACACCATATATTTT
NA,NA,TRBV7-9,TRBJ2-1,CASMEPGETYNEQFF,TGTGCCAGCATGGAACCAGGGGAGACCTACAATGAGCAGTTCTTC
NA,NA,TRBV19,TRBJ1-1,CASSYDVGKEAFF,TGTGCCAGTAGTTATGACGTGGGCAAGGAAGCTTTCTTT
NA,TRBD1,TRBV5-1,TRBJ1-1,CASSLDRGLTEAFF,TGCGCCAGCAGCTTGGACAGGGGGCTCACTGAAGCTTTCTTT
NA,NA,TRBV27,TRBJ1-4,CASSSGPRREKLFF,TGTGCCAGCAGTTCCGGACCCAGGAGGGAAAAACTGTTTTTT
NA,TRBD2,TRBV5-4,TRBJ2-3,CASSLRTSGVSGQYF,TGTGCCAGCAGCTTGAGGACTAGCGGGGTCTCGGGGCAGTATTTT
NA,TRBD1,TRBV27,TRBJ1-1,CASREGATLNTEAFF,TGTGCCAGCAGGGAGGGGGCAACTTTGAACACTGAAGCTTTCTTT
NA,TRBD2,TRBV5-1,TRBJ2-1,CASSLVGTSGAGEQFF,TGCGCCAGCAGCTTGGTAGGGACTAGCGGAGCCGGGGAGCAGTTCTTC
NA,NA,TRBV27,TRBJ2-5,CASSLLDSQETQYF,TGTGCCAGCAGTTTACTAGACAGCCAAGAGACCCAGTACTTC
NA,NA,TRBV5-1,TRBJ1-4,CASSLEGNEKLFF,TGCGCCAGCAGCTTGGAGGGAAATGAAAAACTGTTTTTT
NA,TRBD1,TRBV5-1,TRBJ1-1,CASSRGQGRESTEAFF,TGCGCCAGCAGCCGAGGACAGGGGAGGGAGAGCACTGAAGCTTTCTTT
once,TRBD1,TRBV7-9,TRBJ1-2,CASSALQGYCTF,TGTGCCAGCAGCGCACTACAGGGGTATTGCACCTTC
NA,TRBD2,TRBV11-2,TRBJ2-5,CASSLVGGLAGRQETQYF,TGTGCCAGCAGCTTAGTGGGGGGACTAGCGGGTCGTCAAGAGACCCAGTACTTC
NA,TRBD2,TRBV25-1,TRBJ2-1,CASSPTSGGYNEQFF,TGTGCCAGCAGTCCGACTAGCGGGGGGTACAATGAGCAGTTCTTC
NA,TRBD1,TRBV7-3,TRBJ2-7,CASSPSEGQGSHEQYF,TGTGCCAGCAGCCCCTCAGAGGGACAGGGGTCCCACGAGCAGTACTTC
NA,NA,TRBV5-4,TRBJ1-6,CASSLEVDSPLHF,TGTGCCAGCAGCTTAGAGGTAGATTCACCCCTCCACTTT
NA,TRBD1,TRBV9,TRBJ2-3,CASSGAGQGVRDTQYF,TGTGCCAGCAGCGGAGCGGGACAGGGGGTTCGTGATACGCAGTATTTT
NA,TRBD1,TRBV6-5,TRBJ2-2,CASSSRQGSTGELFF,TGTGCCAGCAGTTCCCGACAGGGCAGCACCGGGGAGCTGTTTTTT
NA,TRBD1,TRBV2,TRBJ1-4,CASSALTGKNEKLFF,TGTGCCAGCAGCGCTTTGACAGGGAAAAATGAAAAACTGTTTTTT
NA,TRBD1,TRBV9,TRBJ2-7,CASSTGTGGYEQYF,TGTGCCAGCAGCACCGGGACAGGGGGGTACGAGCAGTACTTC
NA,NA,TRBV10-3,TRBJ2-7,CAIRGAIYYEQYF,TGTGCCATCCGAGGCGCAATCTACTACGAGCAGTACTTC
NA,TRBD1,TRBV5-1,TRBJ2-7,CASSNRDSALEQYF,TGCGCCAGCAGTAACCGGGACAGTGCCTTAGAGCAGTACTTC
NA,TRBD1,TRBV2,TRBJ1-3,CASRTGTEPSGNTIYF,TGTGCCAGCAGAACCGGGACAGAGCCCTCTGGAAACACCATATATTTT
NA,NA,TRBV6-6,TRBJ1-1,CASSRGGVTEAFF,TGTGCCAGCAGCCGTGGTGGGGTCACTGAAGCTTTCTTT
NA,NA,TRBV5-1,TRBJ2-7,CASSLEGFPYEQYF,TGCGCCAGCAGCTTGGAGGGGTTCCCCTACGAGCAGTACTTC
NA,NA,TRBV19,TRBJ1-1,CASSVTGLLPEAFF,TGTGCCAGTAGTGTTACAGGGCTCCTGCCTGAAGCTTTCTTT
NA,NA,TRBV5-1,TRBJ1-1,CASSLERGVTEAFF,TGCGCCAGCAGCTTGGAGCGGGGAGTAACTGAAGCTTTCTTT
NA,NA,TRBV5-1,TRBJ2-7,CASMGEGRYEQYF,TGCGCCAGCATGGGGGAAGGGCGCTACGAGCAGTACTTC
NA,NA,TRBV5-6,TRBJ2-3,CASSLGGRVGDTQYF,TGTGCCAGCAGCTTGGGTGGCAGGGTAGGAGATACGCAGTATTTT
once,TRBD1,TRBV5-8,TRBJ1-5,CASSEGASSNQPQHF,TGTGCCAGCAGCGAGGGGGCGAGTAGCAATCAGCCCCAGCATTTT
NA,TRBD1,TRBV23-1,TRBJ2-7,CASNRQGSYEQYF,TGCGCCAGCAACAGACAGGGGTCCTACGAGCAGTACTTC
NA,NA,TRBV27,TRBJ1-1,CASSSGNTEAFF,TGTGCCAGCAGTTCCGGAAACACTGAAGCTTTCTTT
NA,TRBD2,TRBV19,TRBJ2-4,CASSIGTSGRARNIQYF,TGTGCCAGTAGTATAGGGACTAGCGGGAGGGCCAGAAACATTCAGTACTTC
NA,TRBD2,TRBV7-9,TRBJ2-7,CASSFHLASGGGPYEQYF,TGTGCCAGCAGCTTCCACCTCGCTAGCGGGGGGGGCCCCTACGAGCAGTACTTC
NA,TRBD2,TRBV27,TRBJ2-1,CASSRVGAGAYNEQFF,TGTGCCAGCAGCCGGGTCGGGGCGGGAGCGTACAATGAGCAGTTCTTC
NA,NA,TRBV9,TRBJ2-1,CASSVWPGRQTNNEQFF,TGTGCCAGCAGCGTATGGCCCGGGAGACAAACCAACAATGAGCAGTTCTTC
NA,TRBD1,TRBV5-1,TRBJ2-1,CASSGTGEYNEQFF,TGCGCCAGCAGCGGAACAGGGGAGTACAATGAGCAGTTCTTC
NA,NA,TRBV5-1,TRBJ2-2,CASSLASASTGELFF,TGCGCCAGCAGCTTGGCCAGCGCCTCCACCGGGGAGCTGTTTTTT
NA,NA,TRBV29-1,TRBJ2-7,CSVPGPYEQYF,TGCAGCGTCCCGGGCCCCTACGAGCAGTACTTC
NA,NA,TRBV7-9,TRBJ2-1,CASSPSGVSYNEQFF,TGTGCCAGCAGCCCATCTGGGGTTTCCTACAATGAGCAGTTCTTC